Included here is one T cell receptor beta chain sequence, with context. Its cognate antigen is unknown. The entry originates in a study of T cells in Graves' hyperthyroidism and ophthalmopathy. Study-level results: Ophthalmopathy could be told apart from stable hyperthyroidism with a 13 V-J model.

What was amplified from RNA transcripts were TCR beta CDR3 regions. During a first-round RT-PCR of the TCR CDR3, the HTBI primer set was used. TCRdb used MiXCR to reprocess the multiplex PCR reads, holding one entry per CDR3 protein. The sample consists of hundreds of thousands of distinct CDR3 sequences, approximately 42% of them appearing once. Diagnoses used clinical symptoms, serum thyroxine and TRAb, thyroid ultrasound and orbital computed tomography. The sequencing input was peripheral blood or thyroid tissue (not recorded which). The sequence was collected from an adult man with Graves' disease, either hyperthyroidism or ophthalmopathy (not recorded which).

CDR3 in amino acids: CASSVVGLSNQPQHF. The DNA of the CDR3 is TGTGCCAGCAGCGTAGTGGGCCTCAGCAATCAGCCCCAGCATTTT. The genes are TRBV11-2 and TRBJ1-5, with no clear D. Trimming shortened V by 5 bases and J by 1 base, and 12 bases separated the two germline ends. Germline CDR1 reads SGHAT; CDR2 reads FQNNGV. The CDR3 covers 15 residues.